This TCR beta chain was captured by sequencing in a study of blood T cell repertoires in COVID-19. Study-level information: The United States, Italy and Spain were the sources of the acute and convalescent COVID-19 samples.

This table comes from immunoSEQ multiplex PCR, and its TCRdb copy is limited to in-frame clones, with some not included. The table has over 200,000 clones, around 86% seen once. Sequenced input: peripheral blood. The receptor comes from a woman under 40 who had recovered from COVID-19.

The CDR3 bases are TGTGCCAGCAGTTATCGCGGGGCCACAGATACGCAGTATTTT. Amino acids: CASSYRGATDTQYF. The chain couples TRBV6-5 to TRBJ2-3; possibly TRBD2 for D (6 bases). The germline CDR1 and CDR2 sequences are MNHEY and SVGAGI. This CDR3 is built from 14 residues. Trimming took 3 bases from V and 2 from J, leaving 9 bases between them.